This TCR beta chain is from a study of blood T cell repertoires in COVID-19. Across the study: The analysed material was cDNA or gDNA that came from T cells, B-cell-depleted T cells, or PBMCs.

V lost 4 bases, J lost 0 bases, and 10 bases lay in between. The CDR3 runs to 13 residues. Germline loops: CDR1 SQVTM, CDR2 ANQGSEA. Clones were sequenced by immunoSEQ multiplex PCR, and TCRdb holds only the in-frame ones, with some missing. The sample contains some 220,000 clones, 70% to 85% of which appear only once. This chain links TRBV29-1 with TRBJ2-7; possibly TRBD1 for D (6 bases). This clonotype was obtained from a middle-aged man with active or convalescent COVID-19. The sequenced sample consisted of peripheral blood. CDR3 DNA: TGCAGCGTTGTAGGACAGAACTCCTACGAGCAGTACTTC. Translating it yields CSVVGQNSYEQYF.